This TCR beta chain was profiled in a study of cytomegalovirus exposure and HLA in healthy donors. Findings of the study overall: Immune exposure information available was restricted to CMV serostatus. Later genetic work tied a missense DCLRE1C variant to beta-chain V and J trimming.

Germline V gives CDR1 SGHTA, CDR2 FQGTGA. The trim removed 5 bases at V and 3 bases at J, leaving 6 bases unmatched. The CDR3 covers 16 residues. PCR was performed using 60 Vbeta and 13 Jbeta primers. Libraries were prepared by immunoSEQ multiplex PCR; TCRdb keeps only in-frame clonotypes and omits some of them. The table lists about 300,000 clones, 86% of them singletons. Note on this clone: Its target is unknown.

The V call is TRBV7-3, the J call TRBJ2-5, with 13 bases lining up with TRBD2. Sequencing used PBMCs. The sequence was obtained from a man aged 35-49 years in good health and CMV-seropositive. CDR3 sequence: CASSPSGLAGEETQYF. CDR3 bases: TGTGCCAGCAGCCCGTCCGGACTAGCGGGGGAAGAGACCCAGTACTTC.